Below are 16 T cell receptor beta chains sequenced from a single sample in a study of blood T cell repertoires in COVID-19. Assay: immunoSEQ multiplex PCR; the TCRdb copy retains only in-frame clones and omits some. The sample has about 330,000 clones; roughly 86% are singletons. Sequencing input: PBMCs or T cells enriched from blood (not recorded which). The receptor set was obtained from a woman in her 30s who had recovered from COVID-19.

V is TRBV19 and J is TRBJ1-1; no clear D. The germline gives CDR1 LNHDA, CDR2 SQIVND (reference sequence). This CDR3 comprises 14 residues. V lost 6 bases and J lost 0, with 11 bases in between. CDR3 loop: CASRKRDMNTEAFF. The CDR3 bases are TGTGCCAGTAGGAAGAGAGACATGAACACTGAAGCTTTCTTT.

The chain recombines TRBV10-3 with TRBJ2-1, with 8 bases identical to TRBD1. The V segment lost 7 bases and the J segment 7 bases; nucleotides outside the gene matches: 12. Germline-derived CDR1 and CDR2 are ENHRY and SYGVKD. The length of the CDR3 is 15 residues. The DNA of the CDR3 is TGTGCCATCACCGACTTCGGACAGGGCGGGAATGAGCAGTTCTTC. Protein sequence: CAITDFGQGGNEQFF.

This clone was found once. The J gene is TRBJ2-3, the V gene TRBV7-2; 7 bases map to TRBD2. Germline V gene data show CDR1 as SGHTA and CDR2 as FQGNSA. The CDR3 loop spans 17 amino acids. The junction had 15 bases not matched to a gene; V was cut back by 1 base and J by 8 bases. CDR3 sequence: CASSLEFLTSLSGTQYF. DNA for the CDR3: TGTGCCAGCAGCTTAGAATTCCTGACTAGCCTCTCGGGTACGCAGTATTTT. Using reference TRBV7-2 and TRBJ2-3 for the parts outside the CDR3, the full variable domain is GAGVSQSPSNKVTEKGKDVELRCDPISGHTALYWYRQSLGQGLEFLIYFQGNSAPDKSGLPSDRFSAERTGGSVSTLTIQRTQQEDSAVYLCASSLEFLTSLSGTQYFGPGTRLTVL.

This rearrangement joins TRBV7-9 to TRBJ1-6, with D perhaps TRBD1 (6 bases). Germline V gene sequence: CDR1 SEHNR, CDR2 FQNEAQ (reference sequence). With 1 base removed from V and 19 bases from J, the gap between germline ends came to 14 bases. The CDR3 has 12 residues. CDR3 nucleotides: TGTGCCAGCAGCTTAGATGTAGGACAGCAACACTTT. Protein: CASSLDVGQQHF.

The chain has TRBV5-1 and TRBJ1-4; 7 bases are shared with TRBD1. V was clipped by 2 bases and J by 5 bases; unmatched bases: 6. This CDR3 spans 15 amino acids. Germline V CDR1 and CDR2: SGHRS, YFSETQ. Here the CDR3 DNA reads TGCGCCAGCAGCTTTGTGGGACAGAAGAATGAAAAACTGTTTTTT. Translated, it gives CASSFVGQKNEKLFF.

CDR3 DNA sequence: TGTGCCAGCAAAGGCGCGGGCCGCGAGACCCAGTACTTC. Its protein product is CASKGAGRETQYF. This chain connects TRBV6-5 to TRBJ2-5; D is possibly TRBD2 (5 bases). Deletions cut 7 bases from V and 5 bases from J, with 14 bases between. The CDR3 is 13 residues long. Germline CDR1 reads MNHEY; CDR2 reads SVGAGI.

The CDR3 here is CASSLQGQGQNTEAFF. The CDR3 nucleotides read TGCGCCAGCAGCCTGCAGGGACAGGGTCAGAACACTGAAGCTTTCTTT. The chain recombines TRBV5-1 with TRBJ1-1, with TRBD1 matching 9 bases. The CDR3 loop spans 16 amino acids. Losses at the gene ends were 4 bases for V and 1 base for J; bases not matched to a gene: 8. Germline CDR1 SGHRS, CDR2 YFSETQ.

The chain is built from TRBV28 and TRBJ1-5, with a tentative D call TRBD1 (5 bases). The V and J ends lost 0 bases and 2 bases respectively, with 26 bases between them. This CDR3 region has 21 residues. Germline CDR1 and CDR2: MDHEN and SYDVKM. The CDR3 loop is CASSLWIGGAGSEEGNQPQHF. CDR3 bases: TGTGCCAGCAGTTTATGGATCGGGGGTGCGGGCTCCGAAGAAGGCAATCAGCCCCAGCATTTT.

Concerning this clone: This CDR3 is also generated by other DNA sequences in the sample. This chain's CDR3 is CASSSGLAASTDTQYF. The DNA of the CDR3 is TGTGCCAGCAGCTCTGGACTAGCGGCTTCCACAGATACGCAGTATTTT. The chain links TRBV5-6 to TRBJ2-3; 10 nucleotides match TRBD2. This CDR3 is 16 amino acids long. J lost 2 bases, V lost 3 bases, and 6 bases had no gene match. CDR1 and CDR2 from the germline V gene are SGHDT and YYEEEE.

CDR3 loop: CASSTSARSSYEQYF. CDR3 coding DNA: TGTGCCAGTAGTACCTCCGCGAGGAGCTCCTACGAGCAGTACTTC. The gene calls are TRBV19 and TRBJ2-7; D gene unclear. Per germline, CDR1 LNHDA and CDR2 SQIVND (reference sequence). CDR3 length: 15 amino acids. Deletions cut 4 bases from V and 0 bases from J, with 13 bases between.

This chain connects TRBV5-1 to TRBJ2-7, with TRBD1 matching 7 bases. The V segment lost 6 bases and the J segment 6 bases; nucleotides outside the gene matches: 9. Germline lookup yields CDR1 SGHRS and CDR2 YFSETQ. The CDR3 length is 13 residues. CDR3 amino acids: CASTAVPGGEQYF. Here the CDR3 DNA reads TGCGCCAGCACAGCCGTACCAGGGGGCGAGCAGTACTTC.

The chain uses TRBV11-2 and TRBJ2-1; maybe TRBD2 (6 bases). The CDR3 is 15 amino acids. V was clipped by 1 base and J by 10 bases, with 17 bases between them. The germline V gene encodes CDR1 SGHAT and CDR2 FQNNGV. The CDR3 spells CASSLARGAPYEQFF. The CDR3 DNA is TGTGCCAGCAGCTTAGCCCGCGGGGCCCCTTACGAGCAGTTCTTC.

The gene calls are TRBV5-5 and TRBJ1-1; D unclear. The germline gives CDR1 SGHKS, CDR2 YYEKEE (reference sequence). This CDR3 is 15 amino acids long. V lost 1 base and J 4 bases, leaving 14 bases between the germline ends. The CDR3: CASSLHTLSGTEAFF. DNA for the CDR3: TGTGCCAGCAGCTTGCATACCCTTTCGGGCACTGAAGCTTTCTTT.

The chain joins TRBV9 to TRBJ2-6; TRBD2 agrees at 15 bases. CDR3 length: 17 amino acids. Germline V gene data show CDR1 as SGDLS and CDR2 as YYNGEE. J lost 2 bases, V lost 4 bases, and 1 base had no gene match. The CDR3 nucleotides are TGTGCCAGCAGCAGGACTAGCGGGGGGGCTGGGGCCAACGTCCTGACTTTC. Translation gives CASSRTSGGAGANVLTF. The whole variable domain, filled in from reference TRBV9 and TRBJ2-6, reads DSGVTQTPKHLITATGQRVTLRCSPRSGDLSVYWYQQSLDQGLQFLIQYYNGEERAKGNILERFSAQQFPDLHSELNLSSLELGDSALYFCASSRTSGGAGANVLTFGAGSRLTVL.

The chain recombines TRBV5-4 with TRBJ2-3, with 7 bases that match TRBD2. The CDR3 loop spans 15 amino acids. Germline trimming cut 1 base from V and 6 bases from J; bases unmatched to any gene: 8. The germline V gene encodes CDR1 SGHNT and CDR2 YYREEE (reference sequence). The CDR3 sequence: CASSLPSGAFDTQYF. DNA of the CDR3: TGTGCCAGCAGCTTGCCTAGCGGAGCGTTTGATACGCAGTATTTT. The variable domain in full, with the rest retrieved from reference TRBV5-4 and TRBJ2-3, is ETGVTQSPTHLIKTRGQQVTLRCSSQSGHNTVSWYQQALGQGPQFIFQYYREEENGRGNFPPRFSGLQFPNYSSELNVNALELDDSALYLCASSLPSGAFDTQYFGPGTRLTVL.

This sequence joins TRBV28 and TRBJ1-2; 8 nucleotides align to TRBD1. Unmatched junction bases numbered 8, after V lost 5 bases and J lost 6 bases. The CDR3 extends over 14 amino acids. Germline V gives CDR1 MDHEN, CDR2 SYDVKM. The CDR3: CASSIPRTGHGYTF. CDR3 DNA sequence: TGTGCCAGCAGTATCCCCCGGACAGGGCATGGCTACACCTTC.